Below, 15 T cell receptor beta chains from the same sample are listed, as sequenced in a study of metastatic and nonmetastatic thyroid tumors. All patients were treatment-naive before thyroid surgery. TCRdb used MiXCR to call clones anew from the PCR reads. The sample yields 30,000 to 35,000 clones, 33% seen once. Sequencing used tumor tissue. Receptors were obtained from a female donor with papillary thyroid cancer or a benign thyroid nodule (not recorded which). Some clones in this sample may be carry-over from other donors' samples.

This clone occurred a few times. The CDR3: CASSSMGGGYTF. Here the CDR3 DNA reads TGTGCCAGCAGTTCTATGGGTGGAGGCTACACCTTC. The chain is built from TRBV12-3 or TRBV12-4 and TRBJ1-2; D gene ambiguous. The CDR3 is made up of 12 amino acids. V was pared by 4 bases and J by 8 bases, with 11 bases between.

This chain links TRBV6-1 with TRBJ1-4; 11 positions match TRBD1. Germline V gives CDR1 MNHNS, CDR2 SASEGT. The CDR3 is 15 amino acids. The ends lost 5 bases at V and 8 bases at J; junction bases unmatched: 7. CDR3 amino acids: CASSSRGQGDEKLFF. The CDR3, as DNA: TGTGCCAGCAGTTCACGGGGACAGGGGGACGAAAAACTGTTTTTT.

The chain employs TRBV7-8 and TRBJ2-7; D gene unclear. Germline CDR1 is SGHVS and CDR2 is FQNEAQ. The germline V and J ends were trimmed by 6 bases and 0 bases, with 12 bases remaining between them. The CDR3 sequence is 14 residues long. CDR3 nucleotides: TGTGCCAGCAGACCGGACCGACGCTCCTACGAGCAGTACTTC. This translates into CASRPDRRSYEQYF.

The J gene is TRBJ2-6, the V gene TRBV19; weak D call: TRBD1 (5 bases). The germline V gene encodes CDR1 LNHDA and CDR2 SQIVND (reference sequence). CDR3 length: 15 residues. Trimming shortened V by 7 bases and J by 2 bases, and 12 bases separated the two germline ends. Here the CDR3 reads CASKLEGAGANVLTF. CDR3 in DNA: TGTGCCAGTAAATTAGAAGGGGCTGGGGCCAACGTCCTGACTTTC.

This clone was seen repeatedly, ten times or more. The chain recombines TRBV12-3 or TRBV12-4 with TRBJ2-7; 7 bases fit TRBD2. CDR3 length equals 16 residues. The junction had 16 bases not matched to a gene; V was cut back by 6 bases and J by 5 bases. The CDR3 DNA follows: TGTGCCAGCAGCACAGGCCTAGGGCAGAGCGGGAACGAGCAGTACTTC. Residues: CASSTGLGQSGNEQYF.

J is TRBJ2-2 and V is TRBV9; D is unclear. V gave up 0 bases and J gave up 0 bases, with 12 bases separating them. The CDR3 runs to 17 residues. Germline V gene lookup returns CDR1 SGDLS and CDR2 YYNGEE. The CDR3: CASSVGGTLANTGELFF. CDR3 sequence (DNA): TGTGCCAGCAGCGTAGGCGGCACCTTAGCGAACACCGGGGAGCTGTTTTTT.

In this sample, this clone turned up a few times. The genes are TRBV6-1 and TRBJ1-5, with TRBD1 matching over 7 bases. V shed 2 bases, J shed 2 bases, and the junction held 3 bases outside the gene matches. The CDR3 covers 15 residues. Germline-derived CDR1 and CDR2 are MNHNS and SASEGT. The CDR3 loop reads CASSERQGGNQPQHF. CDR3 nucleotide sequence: TGTGCCAGCAGTGAAAGACAGGGAGGCAATCAGCCCCAGCATTTT.

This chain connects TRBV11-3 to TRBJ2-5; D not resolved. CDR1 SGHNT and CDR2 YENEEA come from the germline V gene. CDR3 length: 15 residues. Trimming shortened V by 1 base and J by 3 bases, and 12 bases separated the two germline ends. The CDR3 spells CASSLGMNIEETQYF. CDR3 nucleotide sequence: TGTGCCAGCAGCTTAGGTATGAATATCGAAGAGACCCAGTACTTC.

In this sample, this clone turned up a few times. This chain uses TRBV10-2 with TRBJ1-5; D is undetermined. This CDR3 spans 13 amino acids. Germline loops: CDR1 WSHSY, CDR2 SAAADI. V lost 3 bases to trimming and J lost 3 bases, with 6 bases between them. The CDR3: CASSEGYNQPQHF. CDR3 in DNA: TGCGCCAGCAGTGAAGGGTACAATCAGCCCCAGCATTTT.

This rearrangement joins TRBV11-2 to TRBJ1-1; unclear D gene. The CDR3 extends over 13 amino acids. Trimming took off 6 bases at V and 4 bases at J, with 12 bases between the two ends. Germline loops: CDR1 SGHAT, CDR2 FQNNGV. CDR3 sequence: CASSRSGPTEAFF. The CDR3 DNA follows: TGTGCCAGCAGTCGTAGTGGGCCCACTGAAGCTTTCTTT.

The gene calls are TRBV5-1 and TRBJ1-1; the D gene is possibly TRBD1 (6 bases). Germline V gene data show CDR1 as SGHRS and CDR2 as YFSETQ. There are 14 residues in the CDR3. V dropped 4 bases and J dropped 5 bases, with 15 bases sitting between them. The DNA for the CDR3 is TGCGCCAGCAGCGGAACACAGGGTGGGACTGAAGCTTTCTTT. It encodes CASSGTQGGTEAFF.

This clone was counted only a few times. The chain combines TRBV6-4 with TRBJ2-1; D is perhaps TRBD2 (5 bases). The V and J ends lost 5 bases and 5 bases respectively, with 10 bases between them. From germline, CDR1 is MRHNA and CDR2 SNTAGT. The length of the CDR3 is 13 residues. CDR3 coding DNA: TGTGCCAGCAGTCTTACTAGAGACAATGAGCAGTTCTTC. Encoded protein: CASSLTRDNEQFF.

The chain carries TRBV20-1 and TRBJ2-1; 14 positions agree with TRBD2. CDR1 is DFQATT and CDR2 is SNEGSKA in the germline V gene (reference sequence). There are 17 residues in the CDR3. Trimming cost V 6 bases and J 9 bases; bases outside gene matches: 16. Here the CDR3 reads CSALGTSGSRNNAEQFF. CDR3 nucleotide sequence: TGCAGTGCCCTAGGGACTAGCGGGAGCAGGAACAACGCTGAGCAGTTCTTC.

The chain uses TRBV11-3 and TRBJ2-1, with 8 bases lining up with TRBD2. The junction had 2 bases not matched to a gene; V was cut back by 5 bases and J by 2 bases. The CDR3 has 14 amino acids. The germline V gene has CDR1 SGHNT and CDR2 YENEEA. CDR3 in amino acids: CASSRGGTYNEQFF. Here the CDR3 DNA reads TGTGCCAGCAGCCGGGGGGGAACCTACAATGAGCAGTTCTTC.

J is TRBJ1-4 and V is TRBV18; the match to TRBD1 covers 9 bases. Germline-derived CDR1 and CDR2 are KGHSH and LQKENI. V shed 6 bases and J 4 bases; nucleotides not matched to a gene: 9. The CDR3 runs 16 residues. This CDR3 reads CASSYDRGNNNEKLFF. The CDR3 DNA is TGTGCCAGCTCGTACGACAGGGGGAACAATAATGAAAAACTGTTTTTT.